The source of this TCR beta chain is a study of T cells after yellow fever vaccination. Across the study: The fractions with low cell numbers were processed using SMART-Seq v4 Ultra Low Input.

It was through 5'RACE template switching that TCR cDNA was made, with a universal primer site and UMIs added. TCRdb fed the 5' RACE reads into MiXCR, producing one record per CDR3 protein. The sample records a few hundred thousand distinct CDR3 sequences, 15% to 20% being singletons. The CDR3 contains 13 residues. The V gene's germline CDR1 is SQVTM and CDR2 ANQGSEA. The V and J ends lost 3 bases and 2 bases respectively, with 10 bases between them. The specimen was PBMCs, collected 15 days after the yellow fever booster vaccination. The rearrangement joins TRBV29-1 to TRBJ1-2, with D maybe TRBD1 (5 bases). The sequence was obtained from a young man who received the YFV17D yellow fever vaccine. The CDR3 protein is CSVEQGRNYGYTF. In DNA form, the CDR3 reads TGCAGCGTTGAGCAGGGCAGGAACTATGGCTACACCTTC.